This T cell receptor (beta chain) originates from a study of blood T cell repertoires in COVID-19 (dated by TCRdb to between 2020 and 2021). Some background on the complete study: Collaborator samples came from the United States, Italy and Spain and covered acute and convalescent phases of COVID-19. The prospective study material was composed of cDNA or gDNA derived from T cells, B-cell-depleted T cells, or PBMCs. The dataset comprised deeply sampled blood TCRbeta repertoires from subjects exposed to, actively infected with, or recovered from COVID-19. The repertoires were released in a freely available public database intended as a resource for research on the immune response to SARS-CoV-2. The samples were drawn from two sources: the first 160 participants of the ongoing ImmuneRACE study, and 1,000 to 1,500 subjects contributed by 6 global collaborators. The sample metadata nearly always contained a de-identified subject ID, COVID-19 status, age in years and sex. Where HLA class I and class II types were available, the types were taken from metadata supplied by the sample provider, not from assay-based typing.

TCRbeta CDR3 regions were amplified from genomic DNA by means of the immunoSEQ Assay, a bias-controlled multiplex PCR. Per the source publication's procedure: The number of nucleated cells in each sample was estimated by amplification of reference gene primers within the assay. To quantify the absolute abundance of each unique TCRbeta CDR3 rearrangement, sequence reads were collapsed and filtered. Productive Simpson clonality was computed per sample as the square root of Simpson's diversity index over productive rearrangements. TCRdb took over this immuneACCESS table, retaining in-frame rearrangements with V and J assigned. Such tables are incomplete; in checked studies, under half of the missing clones stem from an unresolved V gene, and the remainder is unexplained. Clonal size and the V and J genes are those of that table, whereas D and trimming came from the DNA. This sample holds fewer than 500,000 clones; about 90% were observed only once. The ten top clones hold roughly 1.9% of the sample.

Study-level results and caveats: How much clinical and demographic metadata was included differed by source and by participant, and the metadata was provided uncurated.

As regards this clone: Its cognate antigen has yet to be identified. The record has no base qualities; no much larger clone is one base away.

In the germline V gene, CDR1 corresponds to SGHDT and CDR2 to YYEEEE. The CDR3, from cysteine to phenylalanine, totals 19 residues. The read is trimmed to its CDR3 DNA, 57 bases read in frame from base 1. The V end gives up 5 bases and the J end 0 bases, leaving 17 bases in the junction not matched to a gene. In the prospective study, participants were 18 to 89 years old, resided in 25 or so geographic areas of the United States, and were enrolled through a virtual design. To assign participants to cohorts, the prospective study relied on clinical history that participants themselves reported in a screening survey and a study questionnaire. Each participant in the prospective study had whole blood, serum and a nasopharyngeal or oropharyngeal swab collected by mobile phlebotomists. Participants in the prospective study had the option to provide additional blood draws and questionnaires over an approximately 2-month period. Prospective study blood samples were shipped either frozen or at room temperature before DNA extraction.

This sequence originates from a woman under 30 with acute COVID-19. Sequenced: PBMCs or T cells enriched from blood (not recorded which). The V gene is TRBV5-6 and the J gene is TRBJ2-3, and 8 junction bases match TRBD2. The DNA sequence is TGTGCCAGCAGTTCGAGCGTGACTAGCGTAGGAACTAGCACAGATACGCAGTATTTT. Its product reads: CASSSSVTSVGTSTDTQYF.